Detailed here is one T cell receptor (beta chain). This specimen comes from a study of blood T cell repertoires in COVID-19. Study context: Collection of acute and convalescent COVID-19 samples took place in the United States, Italy and Spain. T cells, B-cell-depleted T cells, or PBMCs provided the cDNA or gDNA that served as material.

Germline CDR1 is KGHSH and CDR2 is LQKENI. This CDR3 is 14 amino acids long. Trimming took 2 bases from V and 5 from J, leaving 12 bases between them. In the original analysis: By means of reference gene primer amplification, nucleated cell counts were estimated. This table comes from immunoSEQ multiplex PCR, and its TCRdb copy is limited to in-frame clones, with some not included. V and J calls and clone size are copied from that table; D and trimming were computed from the DNA. The profile shows over 250,000 clones, more than 75% of them singletons. The receptor was isolated from a middle-aged man who had recovered from COVID-19. The rearrangement uses TRBV18 and TRBJ1-1, with D uncertain. Sequences were obtained from peripheral blood. The CDR3 loop is CASSPGGGRTEAFF. Here the CDR3 DNA reads TGTGCCAGCTCACCAGGAGGAGGGCGGACTGAAGCTTTCTTT.